These T cell receptor beta chains were read from a single sample in a study of a mutant IDH1 vaccine in newly diagnosed glioma. Their specific antigens are unknown. Sequencing was performed with immunoSEQ multiplex PCR; in TCRdb, only in-frame clones are kept and a portion is missing. This table holds 60,000 or so clones, 65% to 90% found once. The specimen was PBMCs, collected from a glioma patient whose treatment included an IDH1 peptide vaccine. The receptors were sampled from a woman between 18 and 29 years old with glioma. Some clones in this sample may be carry-over from other donors' samples. Each CDR3 is given with its conserved first and last residue. D genes are given only for firm matches. Not all rows give a size; the values are once, few, many and, for expanded clones, a class.

cdr3_aa: CAISDLSAQYF
cdr3_nt: TGTGCCATCAGTGATCTCTCTGCGCAGTACTTC
j_call: TRBJ2-7
clone_size: NA
v_call: TRBV10-3
d_call: NA

cdr3_aa: CASSLGDRQETQYF
cdr3_nt: TGTGCCAGCAGCTTGGGGGACAGGCAAGAGACCCAGTACTTC
j_call: TRBJ2-5
clone_size: NA
v_call: TRBV5-6
d_call: TRBD1

cdr3_aa: CASSLGTEAFF
cdr3_nt: TGTGCCAGCAGCCTTGGGACTGAAGCTTTCTTT
j_call: TRBJ1-1
clone_size: NA
v_call: TRBV14
d_call: NA

cdr3_aa: CASSLGPINTEAFF
cdr3_nt: TGTGCCAGCAGCTTGGGGCCTATTAACACTGAAGCTTTCTTT
j_call: TRBJ1-1
clone_size: NA
v_call: TRBV7-9
d_call: NA

cdr3_aa: CSVPSRGSLNTEAFF
cdr3_nt: TGCAGCGTTCCCTCTAGGGGTTCATTGAACACTGAAGCTTTCTTT
j_call: TRBJ1-1
clone_size: few
v_call: TRBV29-1
d_call: NA

cdr3_aa: CASSFLSGRTNTGELFF
cdr3_nt: TGTGCCAGCAGCTTTTTGAGTGGACGGACCAACACCGGGGAGCTGTTTTTT
j_call: TRBJ2-2
clone_size: NA
v_call: TRBV7-2
d_call: NA

cdr3_aa: CASSYPPEGNQPQHF
cdr3_nt: TGTGCCAGCTCTTACCCCCCGGAGGGCAATCAGCCCCAGCATTTT
j_call: TRBJ1-5
clone_size: NA
v_call: TRBV25-1
d_call: NA

cdr3_aa: CSVGGGNSYEQYF
cdr3_nt: TGCAGCGTTGGGGGCGGGAACTCCTACGAGCAGTACTTC
j_call: TRBJ2-7
clone_size: NA
v_call: TRBV29-1
d_call: NA

cdr3_aa: CASSYVPRDPSDEQYF
cdr3_nt: TGTGCCAGCAGCTACGTCCCCCGGGACCCCTCCGACGAGCAGTACTTC
j_call: TRBJ2-7
clone_size: NA
v_call: TRBV7-8
d_call: NA

cdr3_aa: CASSDSTAGGADTQYF
cdr3_nt: TGTGCCAGCAGTGACTCGACAGCGGGAGGGGCAGATACGCAGTATTTT
j_call: TRBJ2-3
clone_size: NA
v_call: TRBV6-4
d_call: TRBD2

cdr3_aa: CASSFSPGQHYGYTF
cdr3_nt: TGTGCCAGCAGTTTCTCCCCGGGACAGCACTATGGCTACACCTTC
j_call: TRBJ1-2
clone_size: once
v_call: TRBV6-6
d_call: TRBD1

cdr3_aa: CASWQQSNYGYTF
cdr3_nt: TGTGCCAGCTGGCAGCAGTCTAACTATGGCTACACCTTC
j_call: TRBJ1-2
clone_size: once
v_call: TRBV28
d_call: NA

cdr3_aa: CASSSLRGPYEQYF
cdr3_nt: TGTGCCAGCAGTTCCCTCCGCGGGCCCTACGAGCAGTACTTC
j_call: TRBJ2-7
clone_size: NA
v_call: TRBV27
d_call: NA

cdr3_aa: CASSIGRAYEQYF
cdr3_nt: TGTGCCAGTAGTATAGGGAGAGCCTACGAGCAGTACTTC
j_call: TRBJ2-7
clone_size: few
v_call: TRBV19
d_call: NA

cdr3_aa: CASSSPGQGAEQYF
cdr3_nt: TGTGCCAGCAGTTCTCCGGGACAGGGTGCCGAGCAGTACTTC
j_call: TRBJ2-7
clone_size: once
v_call: TRBV2
d_call: TRBD1

cdr3_aa: CASSPQGSSNQPQHF
cdr3_nt: TGCGCCAGCAGCCCACAGGGGAGCAGCAATCAGCCCCAGCATTTT
j_call: TRBJ1-5
clone_size: NA
v_call: TRBV4-1
d_call: TRBD1

cdr3_aa: CASSFGANPGLGYEQYF
cdr3_nt: TGTGCCAGCAGCTTCGGGGCGAATCCGGGACTAGGGTACGAGCAGTACTTC
j_call: TRBJ2-7
clone_size: NA
v_call: TRBV11-3
d_call: TRBD2

cdr3_aa: CASSPRTGGVSNQPQHF
cdr3_nt: TGTGCCAGTTCCCCCCGGACAGGGGGCGTGAGCAATCAGCCCCAGCATTTT
j_call: TRBJ1-5
clone_size: once
v_call: TRBV19
d_call: TRBD1

cdr3_aa: CSVLEGTYTEAFF
cdr3_nt: TGCAGCGTTTTAGAGGGGACCTACACTGAAGCTTTCTTT
j_call: TRBJ1-1
clone_size: NA
v_call: TRBV29-1
d_call: NA

cdr3_aa: CASGSGTGRGEQYF
cdr3_nt: TGCGCCAGCGGCTCCGGGACAGGGCGAGGCGAGCAGTACTTC
j_call: TRBJ2-7
clone_size: once
v_call: TRBV5-1
d_call: TRBD1

cdr3_aa: CASSLAAGYTEAFF
cdr3_nt: TGTGCCAGCAGCTTAGCAGCTGGTTACACTGAAGCTTTCTTT
j_call: TRBJ1-1
clone_size: few
v_call: TRBV5-6
d_call: NA

cdr3_aa: CASSESGSPLHF
cdr3_nt: TGTGCCAGCAGTGAATCGGGTTCACCCCTCCACTTT
j_call: TRBJ1-6
clone_size: NA
v_call: TRBV25-1
d_call: NA

cdr3_aa: CASSLVDTQYF
cdr3_nt: TGTGCCAGCAGCTTAGTAGATACGCAGTATTTT
j_call: TRBJ2-3
clone_size: NA
v_call: TRBV7-9
d_call: NA

cdr3_aa: CASSYDQGYEQYF
cdr3_nt: TGTGCCAGCAGTTACGATCAGGGTTACGAGCAGTACTTC
j_call: TRBJ2-7
clone_size: NA
v_call: TRBV6-5
d_call: NA

cdr3_aa: CASSLEEGIHGYTF
cdr3_nt: TGTGCCAGCAGCTTGGAGGAGGGGATCCATGGCTACACCTTC
j_call: TRBJ1-2
clone_size: NA
v_call: TRBV5-6
d_call: NA

cdr3_aa: CASRNSDLNTEAFF
cdr3_nt: TGTGCCAGCAGAAACAGTGACCTGAACACTGAAGCTTTCTTT
j_call: TRBJ1-1
clone_size: NA
v_call: TRBV6-6
d_call: NA

cdr3_aa: CASSLDLTSYEQYF
cdr3_nt: TGTGCCAGCAGCTTGGACCTCACTTCCTACGAGCAGTACTTC
j_call: TRBJ2-7
clone_size: NA
v_call: TRBV5-6
d_call: NA

cdr3_aa: CASSPSAARQETQYF
cdr3_nt: TGTGCCAGCAGCCCATCGGCGGCACGCCAAGAGACCCAGTACTTC
j_call: TRBJ2-5
clone_size: NA
v_call: TRBV27
d_call: NA

cdr3_aa: CASSLVSEKGYTF
cdr3_nt: TGTGCCAGCAGCTTAGTGTCAGAAAAGGGCTACACCTTC
j_call: TRBJ1-2
clone_size: NA
v_call: TRBV7-9
d_call: NA